This is a list of T cell receptor beta chains from one sample in a study of OX40 agonist ivuxolimab in advanced cancers. TCRdb's table, derived via immunoSEQ multiplex PCR, lists solely in-frame clones and lacks some. The sample lists some 55,000 clones; around 84% were seen once. Sequences were derived from CD4+ or CD8+ T cells sorted from blood, sampled in a trial of the OX40 agonist ivuxolimab. Receptors originate from an adult with an advanced solid tumor such as melanoma, head and neck, liver or kidney cancer. The CDR3 runs from the conserved cysteine through the conserved F or W. The order of the fields is J gene, D gene, V gene, CDR3 DNA, CDR3 protein. The D gene is left open where the match is weak.

J: TRBJ2-7; D: TRBD1; V: TRBV29-1; DNA: TGCAGCGTTCACAGGGGGAGTTTTGAGCAGTACTTC; CDR3: CSVHRGSFEQYF
J: TRBJ2-3; D: NA; V: TRBV5-1; DNA: TGCGCCAGCAGCGCCGGGAGCCCTAGCACAGATACGCAGTATTTT; CDR3: CASSAGSPSTDTQYF
J: TRBJ1-3; D: NA; V: TRBV25-1; DNA: TGTGCCAGCAGTGGGACAGTCTCTGGAAACACCATATATTTT; CDR3: CASSGTVSGNTIYF
J: TRBJ1-1; D: TRBD1; V: TRBV6-4; DNA: TGTGCCAGCAGTGAGCAGGCCAGGGGGCGAACTGAAGCTTTCTTT; CDR3: CASSEQARGRTEAFF
J: TRBJ2-1; D: TRBD1; V: TRBV18; DNA: TGTGCCAGCTCACGGGACAGGGGGTGGCTTATCAACAATGAGCAGTTCTTC; CDR3: CASSRDRGWLINNEQFF
J: TRBJ2-3; D: NA; V: TRBV4-1; DNA: TGCGCCAGCAGCCAAGTAGGGAGAGAGGTCGCAGATACGCAGTATTTT; CDR3: CASSQVGREVADTQYF
J: TRBJ2-5; D: TRBD1; V: TRBV11-2; DNA: TGTGCCAGCAGCTTACTACCGGGACAGGGGGCCGAGACCCAGTACTTC; CDR3: CASSLLPGQGAETQYF
J: TRBJ1-5; D: TRBD1; V: TRBV6-6; DNA: TGTGCCAGCAGCACTGGACAGGGGCGCAATCAGCCCCAGCATTTT; CDR3: CASSTGQGRNQPQHF
J: TRBJ2-5; D: TRBD2; V: TRBV9; DNA: TGTGCCAGCAGCGTAGACCCGGGAGGAACCCAAGAGACCCAGTACTTC; CDR3: CASSVDPGGTQETQYF
J: TRBJ1-5; D: NA; V: TRBV7-2; DNA: TGTGCCAGCAGCCCCGACTCCATGGGAAATCAGCCCCAGCATTTT; CDR3: CASSPDSMGNQPQHF
J: TRBJ1-1; D: TRBD1; V: TRBV5-5; DNA: TGTGCCAGCAGCTTGAGAGACAGGGCTCGATCTGAAGCTTTCTTT; CDR3: CASSLRDRARSEAFF
J: TRBJ2-5; D: NA; V: TRBV15; DNA: TGTGCCACCAGCAGAGCCGGGGGGCATAGGCAAGAGACCCAGTACTTC; CDR3: CATSRAGGHRQETQYF